This TCR beta chain was observed in a study of cytomegalovirus exposure and HLA in healthy donors. At the level of the study: Among around 170 million T cells, an earlier analysis found 90 million to 130 million unique TCR beta sequences. Early released data comprised about 90 million unique TCRs from HLA-typed donors.

Trimming cost V 4 bases and J 1 base, with 22 bases left between them. The germline V gene has CDR1 SGHNT and CDR2 YYREEE (reference sequence). The CDR3 is 18 amino acids. The table lists this clone with a count of one. The antigen is not known. Study-wide points: A later analysis found TCR association rates differed by HLA locus, highest for DRB1 and lowest for HLA-C. Available immune exposure information covered CMV serostatus only.

Primers included in the PCR were 60 Vbeta and 13 Jbeta primers. Some clones are missing from TCRdb's copy, which holds only in-frame ones; the method was immunoSEQ multiplex PCR. The sample shows 160,000 or so clones, roughly three quarters of them seen only once. The material sequenced was PBMCs. The V and J genes are TRBV5-4 and TRBJ2-3; D might be TRBD1 (5 bases). The TCR originated in a man in his late teens or twenties in good health and CMV-seropositive. CDR3 sequence: CASSRPQGWGNGTDTQYF. The CDR3 bases are TGTGCCAGCAGCCGGCCCCAGGGTTGGGGAAACGGCACAGATACGCAGTATTTT.